The next 32 T cell receptor beta chains were all read from a single sample in a study of CD8 T cells in ankylosing spondylitis. In TCRdb, the 5' RACE reads were re-called with MiXCR into one record per CDR3 protein. The data contain around 490,000 distinct CDR3 sequences, about 5% of them singletons. Study-level results: Blood from ankylosing spondylitis patients appeared to carry a characteristic roughly 8-variant TCR beta motif.

For these TCRs, the target antigens are not known. Sequencing was carried out using blood, either unsorted or a sorted T cell fraction (not recorded which). The receptors derive from a male donor with ankylosing spondylitis.

This clonotype was seen a handful of times. V and J are TRBV11-2 and TRBJ2-1; 12 positions match TRBD2. The CDR3 runs 16 residues. V shed 6 bases and J 12 bases; nucleotides not matched to a gene: 15. Germline V gene lookup returns CDR1 SGHAT and CDR2 FQNNGV. This CDR3 is CASRPALAGGTMTQFF. The CDR3 DNA sequence: TGTGCCAGCAGACCTGCTCTAGCGGGAGGGACAATGACGCAGTTCTTC.

This clonotype was detected many times. The chain links TRBV25-1 to TRBJ2-5, with D hard to call. The CDR3 has 13 amino acids. Trimming pared 5 bases from V and 5 bases from J, leaving 12 bases between. Germline CDR1 is MGHDK and CDR2 is SYGVNS. For the CDR3, the DNA is TGTGCCAGCAGTACCACCGGCAGGGAGACCCAGTACTTC. It yields the protein CASSTTGRETQYF.

This clonotype was seen repeatedly, ten times or more. The rearrangement uses TRBV6-5 and TRBJ1-1, with D hard to call. This CDR3 has 15 residues. Germline assignment: CDR1 MNHEY and CDR2 SVGAGI. V lost 2 bases, J lost 4 bases, and 14 bases lay in between. In nucleotides, the CDR3 is TGTGCCAGCAGTTACACCCCCTTTGGGGTCACTGAAGCTTTCTTT. Amino acid sequence: CASSYTPFGVTEAFF.

This clonotype occurred many times. This chain connects TRBV11-2 to TRBJ2-3; tentatively, D is TRBD1 or TRBD2 (5 bases each). V lost 6 bases and J lost 4, with 11 bases in between. Germline V gene sequence: CDR1 SGHAT, CDR2 FQNNGV. This CDR3 spans 13 amino acids. The CDR3 loop is CASRPLGADTQYF. CDR3 coding DNA: TGTGCCAGCAGACCACTGGGGGCAGATACGCAGTATTTT.

This clonotype was observed many times. J is TRBJ1-6 and V is TRBV20-1, with TRBD1 matching 9 bases. V shed 3 bases and J 4 bases; nucleotides not matched to a gene: 4. The CDR3 is made up of 15 amino acids. CDR1 is DFQATT, CDR2 SNEGSKA, per germline (reference sequence). CDR3 nucleotide sequence: TGCAGTGCTAGTCGGACAGGGGTGTATAATTCACCCCTCCACTTT. Its translation is CSASRTGVYNSPLHF.

This clonotype was detected many times. The chain employs TRBV6-1 and TRBJ2-3, with 8 bases lining up with TRBD1. Germline V lookup: CDR1 MNHNS, CDR2 SASEGT. The CDR3 contains 16 residues. V gave up 8 bases and J gave up 0 bases; unmatched junction bases: 10. The CDR3 DNA reads TGTGCCAGCGGGATTCCAGGACAGGGTAGCACAGATACGCAGTATTTT. It codes for CASGIPGQGSTDTQYF.

Comment on this clonotype: Being one base from a much bigger clone, this may be a read error. V gene TRBV20-1 combines with J gene TRBJ2-1, with a possible D match to TRBD1 (6 bases). This CDR3 region has 15 residues. From germline, CDR1 is DFQATT and CDR2 SNEGSKA (reference sequence). The DNA for the CDR3 is TGCTGTGCTAGAGAGAGAGACAGGTACTACAATGAGCAGTTCTTC. This encodes CCARERDRYYNEQFF.

This clonotype was observed many times. The gene calls are TRBV7-2 and TRBJ2-3, with D unclear. CDR3 length: 16 amino acids. V was cut by 4 bases and J by 0 bases, with 14 bases left in between. Germline V gives CDR1 SGHTA, CDR2 FQGNSA. The CDR3 region has the DNA TGTGCCAGCAGCTCCCGTAATACCCCTAGCACAGATACGCAGTATTTT. Its protein is CASSSRNTPSTDTQYF. The variable domain in full, completed from reference TRBV7-2 and TRBJ2-3, reads GAGVSQSPSNKVTEKGKDVELRCDPISGHTALYWYRQSLGQGLEFLIYFQGNSAPDKSGLPSDRFSAERTGGSVSTLTIQRTQQEDSAVYLCASSSRNTPSTDTQYFGPGTRLTVL.

This clonotype was found many times. The chain joins TRBV6-2 or TRBV6-3 to TRBJ2-7, with TRBD1 matching 7 bases. This CDR3 spans 13 amino acids. From germline, CDR1 is MNHEY and CDR2 SVGEGT. V gave up 6 bases and J gave up 2 bases; unmatched junction bases: 4. The chain's CDR3 is CASSATGTYEQYF. The DNA of the CDR3 is TGTGCCAGCAGCGCGACAGGGACCTACGAGCAGTACTTC.

At least ten counts were recorded for this clonotype. CDR3 residues: CASSQNLQETQYF. The CDR3 DNA is TGCGCCAGCAGCCAAAACCTGCAAGAGACCCAGTACTTC. The V and J genes are TRBV5-1 and TRBJ2-5; D is ambiguous. Trimming pared 4 bases from V and 2 bases from J, leaving 9 bases between. Germline CDR1 and CDR2: SGHRS and YFSETQ. This CDR3 has 13 residues.

The table lists this clonotype with a few counts. The chain has TRBV14 and TRBJ2-6, with D perhaps TRBD2 (6 bases). The V end lost 2 bases, the J end lost 5 bases, and 19 bases lay between the germline ends. This CDR3 has 18 amino acids. The germline CDR1 and CDR2 sequences are SGHDN and FVKESK. The CDR3 region has the DNA TGTGCCAGCAGCCAACTGCGAGGAGGGGACCCTAGGGCCAACGTCCTGACTTTC. Translating it yields CASSQLRGGDPRANVLTF.

The genes are TRBV7-2 and TRBJ2-1; D possibly corresponds to TRBD2 (5 bases). The CDR3 extends over 13 amino acids. Germline CDR1 reads SGHTA; CDR2 reads FQGNSA. V shed 0 bases and J shed 10 bases, with 10 bases lying between them. DNA for the CDR3: TGTGCCAGCAGCTTAGCGAGGACTGAAGAGCAGTTCTTC. The encoded protein is CASSLARTEEQFF.

This clonotype was detected ten times or more. J is TRBJ2-1 and V is TRBV27, with 10 positions matching TRBD2. V lost 4 bases to trimming and J lost 7 bases; unmatched junction nucleotides: 4. Germline values: CDR1 MNHEY, CDR2 SMNVEV (reference sequence). This CDR3 spans 14 amino acids. In DNA, the CDR3 is TGTGCCAGCAGTTCGAGCGGGGGGGCAAATGAGCAGTTCTTC. This sequence encodes CASSSSGGANEQFF.

This clonotype was seen a handful of times. The chain combines TRBV10-3 with TRBJ2-7; possible D gene TRBD1, 5 bases. The CDR3 contains 12 residues. Germline CDR1 ENHRY, CDR2 SYGVKD. Trimming took 10 bases from V and 2 from J, leaving 12 bases between them. CDR3 sequence (DNA): TGTGCCACGAGCGACAGTACCTACGAGCAGTACTTC. Translating gives CATSDSTYEQYF.

This clonotype turned up a few times. The chain links TRBV19 to TRBJ2-1; TRBD1 aligns across 11 bases. The J segment lost 3 bases and the V segment lost 1 base, leaving 5 bases of the junction unmatched. There are 17 residues in the CDR3. Per germline, CDR1 LNHDA and CDR2 SQIVND (reference sequence). DNA of the CDR3: TGTGCCAGTAGTATAGCCCGGACAGGGGGCGACTACAATGAGCAGTTCTTC. This gives the protein CASSIARTGGDYNEQFF.

The table lists this clonotype with many counts. This chain connects TRBV20-1 to TRBJ2-1, with TRBD2 identical over 7 bases. CDR1 and CDR2 from the germline V gene are DFQATT and SNEGSKA (reference sequence). V was pared by 8 bases and J by 7 bases, with 11 bases of the junction left unmatched. This CDR3 comprises 13 residues. The CDR3 DNA is TGCAGTCAGCGGGGAACGGTACTAAATGAGCAGTTCTTC. Its translation is CSQRGTVLNEQFF.

There are many counts of this clonotype. The chain links TRBV29-1 to TRBJ1-1; D is unclear. Trimming stripped 8 bases from V and 3 bases from J, with 10 bases between. Germline V gene sequence: CDR1 SQVTM, CDR2 ANQGSEA. CDR3 length: 11 residues. CDR3 in DNA: TGCAGCACAAGGGTAGACACTGAAGCTTTCTTT. Translating it yields CSTRVDTEAFF. The whole variable domain, remainder taken from reference TRBV29-1 and TRBJ1-1, is SAVISQKPSRDICQRGTSLTIQCQVDSQVTMMFWYRQQPGQSLTLIATANQGSEATYESGFVIDKFPISRPNLTFSTLTVSNMSPEDSSIYLCSTRVDTEAFFGQGTRLTVV.

This rearrangement joins TRBV9 to TRBJ2-4; D may correspond to TRBD1 or TRBD2 (5 bases each). V lost 1 base to trimming and J lost 7 bases, with 12 bases between them. This CDR3 contains 14 residues. Germline loops: CDR1 SGDLS, CDR2 YYNGEE. The CDR3 spells CASSVRGDGNIQYF. CDR3 sequence (DNA): TGTGCCAGCAGCGTAAGAGGGGACGGTAACATTCAGTACTTC.

This clonotype was seen repeatedly, ten times or more. J is TRBJ2-5 and V is TRBV9; D is unresolved. The V gene's germline CDR1 is SGDLS and CDR2 YYNGEE. The CDR3 spans 13 residues. The germline V and J ends were trimmed by 2 bases and 4 bases, with 9 bases remaining between them. The CDR3 spells CASSVGVGETQYF. For the CDR3, the DNA is TGTGCCAGCAGCGTGGGCGTAGGAGAGACCCAGTACTTC.

This clonotype was picked up many times. A read error may account for a junction end that differs from germline. The chain links TRBV7-7 to TRBJ2-3, with D possibly matching TRBD1 (6 bases). The CDR3 runs 15 residues. CDR1 and CDR2 from the germline V gene are SSHAT and FNYEAQ (reference sequence). The CDR3 region is CASSLTGLFTDTQYF. As DNA, the CDR3 is TGTGCTAGCAGCTTGACAGGTCTCTTCACAGATACGCAGTATTTT.

This clonotype was found many times. The chain couples TRBV7-9 to TRBJ2-7; perhaps D is TRBD1 or TRBD2 (5 bases each). V was shortened by 1 base and J by 2 bases, with 9 bases between the two germline ends. The CDR3 length is 14 residues. Germline CDR1 is SEHNR and CDR2 is FQNEAQ (reference sequence). CDR3 residues: CASSLVGRTYEQYF. The CDR3 DNA follows: TGTGCCAGCAGCTTAGTGGGACGGACCTACGAGCAGTACTTC.

This clonotype was observed at least ten times. V is TRBV7-9 and J is TRBJ2-3, with 11 bases matching TRBD1. The CDR3 extends over 14 amino acids. Losses at the gene ends were 7 bases for V and 4 bases for J; bases not matched to a gene: 4. Germline assignment: CDR1 SEHNR and CDR2 FQNEAQ (reference sequence). CDR3 amino acids: CASTRTGGADTQYF. CDR3 coding DNA: TGTGCCAGCACCCGGACAGGGGGCGCAGATACGCAGTATTTT.

This clonotype came up many times. The V call is TRBV7-9, the J call TRBJ1-2; 9 bases align to TRBD1. The CDR3 consists of 17 residues. With 2 bases clipped from V and 2 bases from J, the junction kept 9 bases outside the gene matches. From germline, CDR1 is SEHNR and CDR2 FQNEAQ (reference sequence). CDR3: CASSLLRNRGPNYGYTF. CDR3 nucleotide sequence: TGTGCCAGCAGCTTACTCAGAAACAGGGGGCCAAACTATGGCTACACCTTC.

This clonotype showed up many times. The CDR3 is CASSLAGRRNEKLFF. The DNA of the CDR3 is TGTGCCAGCAGCTTAGCGGGCAGACGGAATGAAAAACTGTTTTTT. The chain recombines TRBV11-2 with TRBJ1-4; D is uncertain. The CDR3 is 15 amino acids. V shed 1 base and J shed 5 bases, with 11 bases lying between them. Germline CDR1 is SGHAT and CDR2 is FQNNGV.

This chain uses TRBV5-5 with TRBJ2-7, with D uncertain. V lost 2 bases and J lost 0, with 9 bases in between. The CDR3 has 14 amino acids. CDR1 and CDR2 from the germline V gene are SGHKS and YYEKEE (reference sequence). The CDR3 DNA follows: TGTGCCAGCAGCTTTCCCTCGAGCTCCTACGAGCAGTACTTC. Encoded protein: CASSFPSSSYEQYF.

This clonotype was detected ten times or more. The chain joins TRBV7-6 to TRBJ1-1; D is possibly TRBD1 (5 bases). The V and J ends lost 3 bases and 8 bases respectively, with 19 bases between them. This CDR3 has 15 residues. Germline V gene sequence: CDR1 SGHVS, CDR2 FNYEAQ. The CDR3 loop is CASSFRGESLTEAFF. The CDR3 DNA reads as TGTGCCAGCAGCTTTCGAGGGGAATCACTAACAGAAGCTTTCTTT.

DNA for the CDR3: TGTGCCAGCAGCAAACAGGGGGCGTATCAGCCCCAGCATTTT. Translating gives CASSKQGAYQPQHF. The chain carries TRBV6-2 or TRBV6-3 and TRBJ1-5; 9 nucleotides match TRBD1. From germline, CDR1 is MNHEY and CDR2 SVGEGT. J gave up 5 bases and V 6 bases, and 5 bases lay outside the gene matches. The CDR3 covers 14 residues.

For this clonotype: This clone may be a read error of a much larger clone one base away. The chain is built from TRBV25-1 and TRBJ2-5; 7 nucleotides align to TRBD2. Germline CDR1 MGHDK, CDR2 SYGVNS. The CDR3 runs to 15 residues. The CDR3 reads CTSSGLGGGQETQYF. The DNA of the CDR3 is TGTACCAGCAGTGGACTTGGGGGGGGACAAGAGACCCAGTACTTC.

This clonotype was seen many times. This rearrangement joins TRBV20-1 to TRBJ2-1; D is undetermined. CDR1 DFQATT and CDR2 SNEGSKA come from the germline V gene (reference sequence). The CDR3 covers 14 residues. Trimming removed 1 base at V and 0 bases at J, with 7 bases between. The CDR3 nucleotides are TGCAGTGCTAGAGTGTTTAGCTCCTACAATGAGCAGTTCTTC. Residues: CSARVFSSYNEQFF.

This clonotype was counted ten times or more. The chain joins TRBV10-3 to TRBJ1-1; D unresolved. Trimming cost V 3 bases and J 0 bases, with 5 bases left between them. The CDR3 contains 13 residues. Germline-derived CDR1 and CDR2 are ENHRY and SYGVKD. CDR3 DNA sequence: TGTGCCATCAGTGAATGGATGAACACTGAAGCTTTCTTT. Translation gives CAISEWMNTEAFF.

This clonotype was recorded at least ten times. This chain links TRBV7-2 with TRBJ2-1; D might be TRBD2 (5 bases). From germline, CDR1 is SGHTA and CDR2 FQGNSA. V gave up 5 bases and J gave up 7 bases, with 15 bases separating them. This CDR3 has 14 residues. DNA of the CDR3: TGTGCCAGCAGCCCCCGTCTAGCTAGTAATGAGCAGTTCTTC. Protein: CASSPRLASNEQFF.

Worth noting for this clonotype: This clone may be a read error of a much larger clone one base away. The gene calls are TRBV20-1 and TRBJ2-1; 9 bases fit TRBD2. CDR1 is DFQATT and CDR2 is SNEGSKA in the germline V gene (reference sequence). The CDR3 covers 16 residues. The CDR3 here is CCARDRRLAGSNEQFF. The DNA for the CDR3 is TGCTGTGCTAGAGATAGAAGGCTAGCGGGGAGCAATGAGCAGTTCTTC.